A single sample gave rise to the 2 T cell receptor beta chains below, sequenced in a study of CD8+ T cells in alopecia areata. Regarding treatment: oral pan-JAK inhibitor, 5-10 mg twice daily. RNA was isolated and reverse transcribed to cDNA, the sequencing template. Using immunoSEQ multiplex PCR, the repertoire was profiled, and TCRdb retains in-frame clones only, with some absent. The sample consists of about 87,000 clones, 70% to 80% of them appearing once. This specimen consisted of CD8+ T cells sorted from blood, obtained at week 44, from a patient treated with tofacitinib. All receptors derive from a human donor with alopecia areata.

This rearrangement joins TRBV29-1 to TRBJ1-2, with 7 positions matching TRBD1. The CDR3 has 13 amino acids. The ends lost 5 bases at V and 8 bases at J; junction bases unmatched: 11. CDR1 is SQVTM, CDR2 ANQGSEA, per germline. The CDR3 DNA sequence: TGCAGCGTTCCCCTAGACAGGGCAGGGGGCTACACCTTC. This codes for CSVPLDRAGGYTF.

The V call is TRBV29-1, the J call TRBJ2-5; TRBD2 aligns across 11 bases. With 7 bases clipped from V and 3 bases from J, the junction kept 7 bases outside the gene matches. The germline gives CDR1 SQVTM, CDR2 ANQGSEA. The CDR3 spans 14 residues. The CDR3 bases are TGCAGCGCAGAACTAGCGGGGGTGGAAGAGACCCAGTACTTC. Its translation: CSAELAGVEETQYF.